The 5 T cell receptor beta chains below were found in one sample sequenced in a study of cytomegalovirus exposure and HLA in healthy donors. With 60 Vbeta and 13 Jbeta primers, the PCR was carried out. Clones were read by immunoSEQ multiplex PCR, and TCRdb kept only the in-frame ones, dropping some. In the table there are roughly 170,000 clones, 84% of which are singletons. The sample comprised PBMCs. Source of these receptors: a girl under 18 in good health and CMV-seropositive.

The chain has TRBV28 and TRBJ2-7; tentative D call: TRBD1 (6 bases). CDR1 is MDHEN and CDR2 is SYDVKM in the germline V gene. There are 11 residues in the CDR3. Trimming cost V 6 bases and J 9 bases, with 12 bases left between them. DNA of the CDR3: TGTGCCAGCAGGACAGGAGGTGGGCAGTACTTC. It yields the protein CASRTGGGQYF.

The rearrangement uses TRBV2 and TRBJ2-7; D is ambiguous. Germline V gene sequence: CDR1 SNHLY, CDR2 FYNNEI. Trimming took off 7 bases at V and 3 bases at J, with 7 bases between the two ends. This CDR3 comprises 11 residues. The CDR3 reads CASTPRYEQYF. CDR3 nucleotides: TGTGCCAGCACCCCCCGCTACGAGCAGTACTTC.

This clone was picked up a small number of times. The V and J genes are TRBV6-1 and TRBJ1-5; no reliable D call. Trimming took 2 bases from V and 4 from J, leaving 12 bases between them. The CDR3 is 15 residues long. In germline, CDR1 is MNHNS, CDR2 SASEGT. The CDR3 loop reads CASSEYYGSNQPQHF. The CDR3 DNA sequence: TGTGCCAGCAGTGAATACTACGGATCAAATCAGCCCCAGCATTTT.

This clone was seen only a few times. The CDR3 bases are TGCGCCAGCAGCTTACAGGGGCCGGGGGATGAAAAACTGTTTTTT. It specifies CASSLQGPGDEKLFF. The rearrangement uses TRBV5-1 and TRBJ1-4, with 7 bases identical to TRBD1. CDR3 size: 15 residues. Per the germline V gene, CDR1 is SGHRS and CDR2 is YFSETQ. The J segment lost 6 bases and the V segment lost 2 bases, leaving 7 bases of the junction unmatched.

The chain combines TRBV6-5 with TRBJ1-2, with D possibly TRBD1 on 5 matching bases. V was pared by 0 bases and J by 1 base, with 6 bases between. The CDR3 sequence is 14 residues long. Germline V gene lookup returns CDR1 MNHEY and CDR2 SVGAGI. CDR3 loop: CASSYSTDNYGYTF. In DNA, the CDR3 is TGTGCCAGCAGTTACTCGACAGATAACTATGGCTACACCTTC.